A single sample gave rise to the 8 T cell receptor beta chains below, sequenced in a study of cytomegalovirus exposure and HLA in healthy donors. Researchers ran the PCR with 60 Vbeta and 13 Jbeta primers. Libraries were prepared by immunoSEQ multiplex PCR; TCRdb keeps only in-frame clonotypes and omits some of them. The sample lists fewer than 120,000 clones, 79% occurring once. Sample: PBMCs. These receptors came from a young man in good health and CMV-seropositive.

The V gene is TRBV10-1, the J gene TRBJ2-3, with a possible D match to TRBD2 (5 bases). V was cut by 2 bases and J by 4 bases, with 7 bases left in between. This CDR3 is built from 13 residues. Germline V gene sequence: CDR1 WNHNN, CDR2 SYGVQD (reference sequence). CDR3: CASSEGLPDTQYF. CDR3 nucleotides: TGCGCCAGCAGTGAGGGACTCCCAGATACGCAGTATTTT.

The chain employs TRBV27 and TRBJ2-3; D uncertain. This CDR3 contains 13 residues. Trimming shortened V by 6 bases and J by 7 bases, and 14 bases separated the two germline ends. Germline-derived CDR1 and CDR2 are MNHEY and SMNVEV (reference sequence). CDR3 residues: CASSSVAQNTQYF. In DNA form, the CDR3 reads TGTGCCAGCAGCTCCGTCGCACAGAATACGCAGTATTTT.

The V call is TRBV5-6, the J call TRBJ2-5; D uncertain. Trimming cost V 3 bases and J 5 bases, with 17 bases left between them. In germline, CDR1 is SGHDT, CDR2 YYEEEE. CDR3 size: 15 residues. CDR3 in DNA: TGTGCCAGCAGCTCCCGGTGGTTGGGCGAGGAGACCCAGTACTTC. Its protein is CASSSRWLGEETQYF.

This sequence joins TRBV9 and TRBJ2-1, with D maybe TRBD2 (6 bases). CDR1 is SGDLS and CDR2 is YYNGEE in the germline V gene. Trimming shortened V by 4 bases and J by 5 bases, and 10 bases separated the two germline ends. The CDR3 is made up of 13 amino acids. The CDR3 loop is CASSPGLNNEQFF. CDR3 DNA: TGTGCCAGCAGCCCGGGACTGAACAATGAGCAGTTCTTC.

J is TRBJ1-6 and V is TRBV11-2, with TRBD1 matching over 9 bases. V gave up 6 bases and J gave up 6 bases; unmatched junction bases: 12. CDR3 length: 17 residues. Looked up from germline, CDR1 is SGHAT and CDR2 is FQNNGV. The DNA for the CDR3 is TGTGCCAGCAGATCACAGGGGGCGCCGGGTTTTAATTCACCCCTCCACTTT. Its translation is CASRSQGAPGFNSPLHF. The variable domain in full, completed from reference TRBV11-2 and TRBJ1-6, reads EAGVAQSPRYKIIEKRQSVAFWCNPISGHATLYWYQQILGQGPKLLIQFQNNGVVDDSQLPKDRFSAERLKGVDSTLKIQPAKLEDSAVYLCASRSQGAPGFNSPLHFGNGTRLTVT.

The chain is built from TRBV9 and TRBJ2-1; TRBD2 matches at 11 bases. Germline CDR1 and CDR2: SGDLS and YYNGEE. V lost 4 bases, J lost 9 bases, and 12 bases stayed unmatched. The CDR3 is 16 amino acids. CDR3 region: CASSTLAGGWVAEQFF. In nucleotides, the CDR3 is TGTGCCAGCAGCACCTTAGCGGGGGGGTGGGTTGCTGAGCAGTTCTTC.

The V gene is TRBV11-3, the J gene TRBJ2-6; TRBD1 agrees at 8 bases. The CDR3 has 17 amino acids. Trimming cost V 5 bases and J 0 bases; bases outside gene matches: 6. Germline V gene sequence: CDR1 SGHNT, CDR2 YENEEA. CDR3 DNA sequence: TGTGCCAGCAGCACGGGGACAGGCCGCTCTGGGGCCAACGTCCTGACTTTC. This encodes CASSTGTGRSGANVLTF.

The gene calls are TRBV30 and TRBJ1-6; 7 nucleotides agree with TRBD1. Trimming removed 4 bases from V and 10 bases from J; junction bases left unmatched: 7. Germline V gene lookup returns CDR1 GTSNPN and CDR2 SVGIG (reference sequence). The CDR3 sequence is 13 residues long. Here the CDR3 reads CAWNLDRASPLHF. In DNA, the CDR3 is TGTGCCTGGAACCTCGACAGGGCCTCACCCCTCCACTTT.